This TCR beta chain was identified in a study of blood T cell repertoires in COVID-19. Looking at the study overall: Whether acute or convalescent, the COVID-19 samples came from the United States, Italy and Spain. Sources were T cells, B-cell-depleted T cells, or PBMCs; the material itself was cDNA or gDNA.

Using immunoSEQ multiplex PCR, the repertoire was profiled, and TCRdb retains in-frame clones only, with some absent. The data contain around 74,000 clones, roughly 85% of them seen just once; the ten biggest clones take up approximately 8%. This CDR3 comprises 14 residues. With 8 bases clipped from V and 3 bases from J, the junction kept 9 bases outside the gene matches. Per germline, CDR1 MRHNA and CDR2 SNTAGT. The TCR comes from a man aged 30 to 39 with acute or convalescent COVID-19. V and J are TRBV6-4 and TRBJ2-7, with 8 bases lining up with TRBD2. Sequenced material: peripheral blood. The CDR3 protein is CASHPRLAFYEQYF. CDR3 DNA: TGTGCCAGCCATCCTCGACTAGCGTTCTACGAGCAGTACTTC.